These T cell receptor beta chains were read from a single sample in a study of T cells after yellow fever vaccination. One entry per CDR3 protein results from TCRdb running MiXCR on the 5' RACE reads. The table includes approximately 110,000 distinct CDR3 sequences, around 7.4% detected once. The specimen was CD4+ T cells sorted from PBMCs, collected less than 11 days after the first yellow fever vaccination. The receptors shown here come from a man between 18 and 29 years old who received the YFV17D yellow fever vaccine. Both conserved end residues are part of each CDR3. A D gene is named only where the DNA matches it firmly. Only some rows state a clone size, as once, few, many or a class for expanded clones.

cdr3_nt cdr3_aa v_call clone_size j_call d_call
TGTGCCAGCAGTGGGGACACCAACACCGGGGAGCTGTTTTTT CASSGDTNTGELFF TRBV7-3 NA TRBJ2-2 NA
TGTGCCAGCAGTGAAGAGGGCAGATCTTATGGCTACACCTTC CASSEEGRSYGYTF TRBV25-1 few TRBJ1-2 NA
TGTGCCAGCAGCTGGGGACGCGACAATGAGCAGTTCTTC CASSWGRDNEQFF TRBV7-2 few TRBJ2-1 NA
TGTGCCTTCAGTTTAGCGCTAAGGGGGCTAGCGGGAGCCTACAATGAGCAGTTCTTC CAFSLALRGLAGAYNEQFF TRBV7-7 few TRBJ2-1 TRBD2
TGCAGTGCTAGTGCCCGGGACAGACCCTATTATGAAGCTTTCTTT CSASARDRPYYEAFF TRBV20-1 many TRBJ1-1 TRBD1
TGTGCCAGCAGCTTTACAGGGGCTCGAGAGACCCAGTACTTC CASSFTGARETQYF TRBV7-9 many TRBJ2-5 TRBD1
TGTGCCAGCAGCCCTACACCCTTCTCTGGCTACACCTTC CASSPTPFSGYTF TRBV12-3/TRBV12-4 many TRBJ1-2 NA
TGTGCCAGCAGTGAAGAAGGGACAGGGGGTTCACCCCTCCACTTT CASSEEGTGGSPLHF TRBV2 NA TRBJ1-6 TRBD1
TGTGCCAGCAGCGGTACTGGGGGGGCAAAGACCCAGTACTTC CASSGTGGAKTQYF TRBV7-2 many TRBJ2-5 NA
TGTGCCAGCATGGTACAGGGGGCAAAAGAATCCTACAATGAGCAGTTCTTC CASMVQGAKESYNEQFF TRBV7-9 few TRBJ2-1 TRBD1
TGTGCCAGCAGTGTACAGGTCTGGAAGGCTTTCTTT CASSVQVWKAFF TRBV2 many TRBJ1-1 NA
TGCAGTGCCAGCCAGGGGCAATTAACCGGGGAGCTGTTTTTT CSASQGQLTGELFF TRBV20-1 NA TRBJ2-2 NA
TGTGCCAGCAGCCAAGATCGCGGCAGGGGAGGAGAGCAGTTCTTC CASSQDRGRGGEQFF TRBV3-1 many TRBJ2-1 NA
TGTGCCAGCAGCTTGGGGCGGGGGGATTCACCCCTCCACTTT CASSLGRGDSPLHF TRBV7-6 NA TRBJ1-6 NA
TGTGCCAGCAGTTTAACGGGGGTTAGCTCTGAAGCTTTCTTT CASSLTGVSSEAFF TRBV12-3/TRBV12-4 many TRBJ1-1 NA
TGTGCCAGCAGCTTAAGAGGGGGGGTTGGGGCCAACGTCCTGACTTTC CASSLRGGVGANVLTF TRBV7-2 many TRBJ2-6 NA
TGTGCCAGCAGCCGAAGAATCCTACCAGATACGCAGTATTTT CASSRRILPDTQYF TRBV7-3 many TRBJ2-3 NA